These T cell receptor beta chains were read from a single sample in a study of metastatic and nonmetastatic thyroid tumors. TCRdb used MiXCR to call clones anew from the PCR reads. The table lists approximately 22,000 clones, about 10% of them singletons. The sequenced sample was blood. These receptors originate from a female donor with papillary thyroid cancer or a benign thyroid nodule (not recorded which). Some clones in this sample may be carry-over from other donors' samples. CDR3s include the opening cysteine and the closing phenylalanine or tryptophan. A D gene is named only where the DNA matches it firmly. Clone size is shown for a subset of rows, as once, few, many or a class of expanded clone.

v_gene	d_gene	abundance	j_gene	CDR3aa	CDR3nt
TRBV7-9	NA	many	TRBJ1-5	CASSLSTGNQPQHF	TGTGCCAGCAGCTTAAGTACCGGAAATCAGCCCCAGCATTTT
TRBV27	TRBD2	many	TRBJ2-2	CASNSGTSSGELFF	TGTGCCAGCAATTCCGGGACTAGCAGCGGGGAGCTGTTTTTT
TRBV19	NA	few	TRBJ2-7	CASSMVVDSSYEQYF	TGTGCCAGTAGTATGGTAGTGGACTCCTCCTACGAGCAGTACTTC
TRBV6-2/TRBV6-3	TRBD1	medium-sized	TRBJ2-1	CASSYGQGGNEQFF	TGTGCCAGCAGTTACGGACAGGGGGGGAATGAGCAGTTCTTC
TRBV28	TRBD1	many	TRBJ2-3	CASSFPRQGRSTDTQYF	TGTGCCAGCAGTTTCCCCCGACAGGGACGGAGCACAGATACGCAGTATTTT
TRBV29-1	NA	many	TRBJ2-3	CSVEEGGADTQYF	TGCAGCGTTGAGGAAGGAGGCGCAGATACGCAGTATTTT
TRBV3-1	NA	many	TRBJ2-6	CASSPGLGRLRSGANVLTF	TGTGCCAGCAGCCCCGGGCTGGGCAGGCTACGCTCTGGGGCCAACGTCCTGACTTTC
TRBV9	NA	many	TRBJ2-1	CASSEMAGTYNEQFF	TGTGCCAGCAGCGAGATGGCGGGGACCTACAATGAGCAGTTCTTC
TRBV19	NA	NA	TRBJ2-1	CASSNHIGVVNEQFF	TGTGCTAGTAGTAACCATATCGGTGTGGTAAATGAGCAGTTCTTC
TRBV30	NA	many	TRBJ1-5	CAWSTLDNQPQHF	TGTGCCTGGAGCACCCTCGACAATCAGCCCCAGCATTTT
TRBV12-3/TRBV12-4	TRBD1	NA	TRBJ1-1	CASSLIGTGRFEAFF	TGTGCCAGCAGTTTAATAGGGACAGGGAGGTTTGAAGCTTTCTTT
TRBV7-9	NA	many	TRBJ2-5	CASSRDSRGHETQYF	TGTGCCAGCAGCCGAGACAGTAGGGGCCACGAGACCCAGTACTTC
TRBV6-4	NA	medium-sized	TRBJ2-1	CASSDSSSYNEQFF	TGTGCCAGCAGTGATAGCAGCTCCTACAATGAGCAGTTCTTC
TRBV20-1	NA	many	TRBJ2-3	CSASRDLTADTQYF	TGCAGTGCTAGTAGGGATCTTACCGCAGATACGCAGTATTTT
TRBV29-1	NA	many	TRBJ2-1	CSVAGTPEEMFHEQFF	TGCAGCGTTGCTGGGACACCCGAGGAGATGTTTCATGAGCAGTTCTTC
TRBV29-1	TRBD1	many	TRBJ1-1	CSVDSGGGTEAFF	TGCAGCGTTGATTCAGGGGGTGGAACTGAAGCTTTCTTT
TRBV16	NA	many	TRBJ2-3	CASSQMADTQYF	TGTGCCAGCAGCCAAATGGCAGATACGCAGTATTTT
TRBV6-1	TRBD1	few	TRBJ1-2	CASSPVTGTGTYGYTF	TGTGCCAGCAGTCCCGTTACCGGGACAGGGACCTATGGCTACACCTTC
TRBV20-1	NA	many	TRBJ1-1	CSAGTSGGEAFF	TGCAGTGCTGGAACCTCGGGGGGTGAAGCTTTCTTT
TRBV25-1	NA	medium-sized	TRBJ2-1	CASQKAGPYNEQFF	TGTGCCAGCCAAAAGGCGGGTCCCTACAATGAGCAGTTCTTC
TRBV2	TRBD1	many	TRBJ1-5	CASSRDRGGNQPQHF	TGTGCCAGCAGTAGGGACAGGGGGGGCAATCAGCCCCAGCATTTT
TRBV20-1	TRBD1	many	TRBJ1-6	CSARDPGQGDNSPLHF	TGCAGTGCTAGAGATCCTGGACAGGGGGATAATTCACCCCTCCACTTT
TRBV9	TRBD2	many	TRBJ2-3	CASSEGSGTPQYF	TGTGCCAGCAGCGAGGGGAGCGGGACTCCGCAGTATTTT
TRBV10-3	NA	many	TRBJ2-7	CAISESHRNTLTYEQYF	TGTGCCATCAGTGAGTCACACCGGAACACCTTAACCTACGAGCAGTACTTC
TRBV20-1	TRBD1	NA	TRBJ2-4	CSAGDSSAKNIQYF	TGCAGTGCTGGGGACAGCTCAGCCAAAAACATTCAGTACTTC
TRBV6-2/TRBV6-3	TRBD1	medium-sized	TRBJ1-6	CASSYRDRFSPLHF	TGTGCCAGCAGTTACCGGGACAGATTTTCACCCCTCCACTTT
TRBV20-1	NA	many	TRBJ2-7	CSARGGYSYEQYF	TGCAGTGCTAGGGGGGGTTACTCCTACGAGCAGTACTTC
TRBV19	NA	few	TRBJ2-4	CASSKAASQEAYEQF	TGTGCCAGTAGTAAGGCGGCTAGCCAAGAAGCATATGAGCAGTTC
TRBV7-3	NA	many	TRBJ2-5	CASSSRDGPIETQYF	TGTGCCAGCAGCTCCCGGGATGGGCCCATAGAGACCCAGTACTTC
TRBV20-1	NA	few	TRBJ1-1	CSADLGAWTAMNTEAFF	TGCAGTGCCGATCTAGGGGCCTGGACGGCTATGAACACTGAAGCTTTCTTT
TRBV6-1	TRBD1	many	TRBJ2-1	CASSPRRQGRGNEQFF	TGTGCCAGCAGTCCCCGGCGACAGGGGCGAGGCAATGAGCAGTTCTTC
TRBV7-2	NA	many	TRBJ2-1	CASSRTGTLLYNEQFF	TGTGCCAGCAGCCGAACCGGGACCCTCCTCTACAATGAGCAGTTCTTC
TRBV12-3/TRBV12-4	NA	medium-sized	TRBJ2-7	CASSSVAGETYEQYF	TGTGCCAGCAGTTCCGTCGCAGGGGAAACCTACGAGCAGTACTTC
TRBV7-2	TRBD2	many	TRBJ2-5	CASSSGLAEDTQYF	TGTGCCAGCAGCTCGGGACTAGCGGAAGACACCCAGTACTTC
TRBV24-1	TRBD2	medium-sized	TRBJ2-1	CATSDSGSSYEQFF	TGTGCCACCAGTGATAGCGGGAGTAGCTATGAGCAGTTCTTC
TRBV10-3	NA	many	TRBJ1-1	CAISDPTGNTEAFF	TGTGCCATCAGTGACCCGACAGGGAACACTGAAGCTTTCTTT